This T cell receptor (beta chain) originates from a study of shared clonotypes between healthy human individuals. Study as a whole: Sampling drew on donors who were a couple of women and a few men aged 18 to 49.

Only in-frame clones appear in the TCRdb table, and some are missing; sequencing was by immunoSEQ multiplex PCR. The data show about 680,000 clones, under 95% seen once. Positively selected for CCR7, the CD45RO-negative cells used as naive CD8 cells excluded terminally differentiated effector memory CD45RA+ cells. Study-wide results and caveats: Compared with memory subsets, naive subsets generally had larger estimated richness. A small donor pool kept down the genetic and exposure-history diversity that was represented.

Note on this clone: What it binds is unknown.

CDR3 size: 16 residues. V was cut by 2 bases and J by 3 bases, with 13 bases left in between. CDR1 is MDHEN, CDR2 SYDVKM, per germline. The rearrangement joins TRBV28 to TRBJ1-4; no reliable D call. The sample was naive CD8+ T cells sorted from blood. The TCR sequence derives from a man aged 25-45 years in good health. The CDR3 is CASSLLWGLANEKLFF. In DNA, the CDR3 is TGTGCCAGCAGTTTACTTTGGGGTTTAGCTAATGAAAAACTGTTTTTT.